The source of this TCR beta chain is a study of CD4 T cells in relation to SARS-CoV-2 and coronaviruses. To note about this clone: Its specificity is not known.

The unexposed donors gave CD4+ T cells in about 2011-2019, prior to COVID-19. After less than 11 days of culture, CD4+ T cells were isolated. Libraries were prepared by immunoSEQ multiplex PCR; TCRdb keeps only in-frame clonotypes and omits some of them. Here the sample spans 22,000 or so clones, around 75% being singletons. After removal of 0 bases from V and 4 bases from J, the junction contained 3 bases not matched to a gene. Germline V gene data show CDR1 as SGHTA and CDR2 as FQGTGA. The CDR3 spans 15 residues. Sequenced: CD4+ T cells from PBMCs, cultured in vitro. The genes are TRBV7-3 and TRBJ2-1; 7 nucleotides align to TRBD2. The receptor comes from a human donor in good health. The CDR3 protein is CASSLTSGLYNEQFF. DNA of the CDR3: TGTGCCAGCAGCTTAACTAGCGGGCTTTACAATGAGCAGTTCTTC.